This entry concerns a single TCR beta chain. The germline CDR1 and CDR2 sequences are SGHTA and FQGNSA. The CDR3 sequence is 17 residues long. V lost 5 bases to trimming and J lost 6 bases; unmatched junction nucleotides: 10. In the original analysis: Estimation of nucleated cell counts relied on the amplification of reference gene primers. Repertoires were generated with immunoSEQ multiplex PCR, while TCRdb's copy carries only in-frame clones and drops some. That table furnishes V, J and clone size, whereas the DNA furnished D and trimming. Of under 300,000 clones in the sample, 75% to 90% were seen once. This record belongs to a study of blood T cell repertoires in COVID-19. For the study at large: Samples of COVID-19 (acute and convalescent) were obtained from the United States, Italy and Spain. PBMCs, B-cell-depleted T cells, or T cells provided the cDNA or gDNA that made up the material.

Seattle patients were enrolled while actively infected and followed longitudinally. Sequencing was carried out using peripheral blood. This receptor was identified in a woman in her 70s with COVID-19, enrolled during active disease. The chain combines TRBV7-2 with TRBJ2-3; TRBD2 agrees at 14 bases. The CDR3 sequence is CASSPRLAGGPRDTQYF. The CDR3 DNA sequence: TGTGCCAGCAGCCCGAGACTAGCGGGGGGGCCTCGGGATACGCAGTATTTT.